The 30 T cell receptor beta chains below were found in one sample sequenced in a study of T cell responses to AZD1222 COVID-19 vaccine. The repertoire was sequenced with immunoSEQ multiplex PCR; TCRdb's copy has only in-frame clones and lacks some. The data show some 75,000 clones, 70% to 90% seen once. The sample consisted of peripheral blood, taken on day 0 of AZD1222 vaccination. The receptors were sampled from an adult in good health.

The gene calls are TRBV19 and TRBJ1-6; 8 positions match TRBD1. This CDR3 is built from 16 residues. Germline loops: CDR1 LNHDA, CDR2 SQIVND (reference sequence). The V gene end was trimmed by 6 bases and the J gene end by 4 bases; junction bases not matched to a gene: 8. CDR3 nucleotides: TGTGCCAGTAGATCCCCCAGGGGGCGATATAATTCACCCCTCCACTTT. It codes for CASRSPRGRYNSPLHF. Looking up the rest from reference TRBV19 and TRBJ1-6 gives the full variable domain: DGGITQSPKYLFRKEGQNVTLSCEQNLNHDAMYWYRQDPGQGLRLIYYSQIVNDFQKGDIAEGYSVSREKKESFPLTVTSAQKNPTAFYLCASRSPRGRYNSPLHFGNGTRLTVT.

The chain carries TRBV5-1 and TRBJ2-5; 8 bases are shared with TRBD2. With 5 bases clipped from V and 3 bases from J, the junction kept 6 bases outside the gene matches. This CDR3 region has 14 residues. CDR1 SGHRS and CDR2 YFSETQ come from the germline V gene. CDR3 amino acids: CASRPAGEKETQYF. DNA for the CDR3: TGCGCCAGCAGGCCAGCGGGGGAAAAAGAGACCCAGTACTTC.

This rearrangement joins TRBV5-4 to TRBJ1-2, with 8 bases that match TRBD1. The ends lost 1 base at V and 2 bases at J; junction bases unmatched: 4. Germline V gives CDR1 SGHNT, CDR2 YYREEE (reference sequence). This CDR3 contains 15 residues. CDR3 nucleotides: TGTGCCAGCAGCTTGCAGGGGGCGAAAAACTATGGCTACACCTTC. Protein product: CASSLQGAKNYGYTF.

The chain joins TRBV7-9 to TRBJ1-6, with D tentatively TRBD1 (5 bases). The CDR3 covers 14 residues. V shed 1 base and J shed 7 bases, with 8 bases lying between them. Germline values: CDR1 SEHNR, CDR2 FQNEAQ (reference sequence). The CDR3 sequence: CASSLGGLNSPLHF. Written as DNA, the CDR3 is TGTGCCAGCAGCTTAGGGGGCCTCAATTCACCCCTCCACTTT.

The chain employs TRBV6-2 or TRBV6-3 and TRBJ2-3, with D unclear. CDR3 length equals 14 residues. Trimming stripped 2 bases from V and 6 bases from J, with 12 bases between. Germline V lookup: CDR1 MNHEY, CDR2 SVGEGT. The CDR3: CASSYVKGSDTQYF. CDR3 sequence (DNA): TGTGCCAGCAGTTACGTTAAGGGTTCGGATACGCAGTATTTT.

The chain couples TRBV3-1 (or the pseudogene TRBV3-2) to TRBJ2-5; 14 nucleotides line up with TRBD2. The J segment lost 5 bases and the V segment lost 1 base, leaving 6 bases of the junction unmatched. CDR1 and CDR2 from the germline V gene are LGHDT and YNNKEL (reference sequence). This CDR3 is built from 17 residues. The CDR3, as DNA: TGTGCCAGCAGCCAAGGACTAGCGGGAGGGGTGAGGGAGACCCAGTACTTC. Its translation: CASSQGLAGGVRETQYF.

The chain recombines TRBV11-3 with TRBJ2-1; no firm D call. The V end lost 3 bases, the J end lost 5 bases, and 14 bases lay between the germline ends. Germline-derived CDR1 and CDR2 are SGHNT and YENEEA. The CDR3 extends over 15 amino acids. The CDR3 here is CASSFPGVANNEQFF. CDR3 coding DNA: TGTGCCAGCAGCTTCCCCGGTGTAGCCAACAATGAGCAGTTCTTC.

The chain uses TRBV3-1 (or the pseudogene TRBV3-2) and TRBJ2-1; possible D gene TRBD2, 7 bases. Germline lookup yields CDR1 LGHDT and CDR2 YNNKEL (reference sequence). The germline V and J ends were trimmed by 4 bases and 1 base, with 11 bases remaining between them. The CDR3 length is 15 residues. The CDR3 region has the DNA TGTGCCAGCAGCCTAGGGGGGGATTCCTACAATGAGCAGTTCTTC. This translates into CASSLGGDSYNEQFF.

This chain joins TRBV7-9 and TRBJ2-3; 13 bases agree with TRBD2. Germline CDR1 reads SEHNR; CDR2 reads FQNEAQ (reference sequence). Germline trimming cut 1 base from V and 4 bases from J; bases unmatched to any gene: 5. CDR3 size: 17 residues. CDR3 DNA: TGTGCCAGCAGCTTAGGAACTAGCGGGAGGGCCGCAGATACGCAGTATTTT. It is translated as CASSLGTSGRAADTQYF. The whole variable domain, remainder taken from reference TRBV7-9 and TRBJ2-3, is DTGVSQNPRHKITKRGQNVTFRCDPISEHNRLYWYRQTLGQGPEFLTYFQNEAQLEKSRLLSDRFSAERPKGSFSTLEIQRTEQGDSAMYLCASSLGTSGRAADTQYFGPGTRLTVL.

The genes are TRBV5-3 and TRBJ1-1; 7 positions match TRBD1. TRBV5-3 is reported as an ORF; its role is uncertain. This CDR3 is built from 14 residues. With 3 bases clipped from V and 5 bases from J, the junction kept 7 bases outside the gene matches. The CDR3 loop reads CARSSKGARTEAFF. The CDR3 nucleotides are TGTGCCAGAAGCTCGAAGGGGGCACGGACTGAAGCTTTCTTT.

This chain uses TRBV11-2 with TRBJ1-5; D is undetermined. Germline V gives CDR1 SGHAT, CDR2 FQNNGV. V dropped 5 bases and J dropped 8 bases, with 10 bases sitting between them. The CDR3 extends over 12 amino acids. The CDR3 loop reads CASSPGGEPQHF. The CDR3 DNA sequence: TGTGCCAGCAGCCCAGGAGGTGAGCCCCAGCATTTT. Using reference TRBV11-2 and TRBJ1-5 for the parts outside the CDR3, the full variable domain is EAGVAQSPRYKIIEKRQSVAFWCNPISGHATLYWYQQILGQGPKLLIQFQNNGVVDDSQLPKDRFSAERLKGVDSTLKIQPAKLEDSAVYLCASSPGGEPQHFGDGTRLSIL.

This sequence joins TRBV19 and TRBJ2-5; D possibly matches TRBD1 or TRBD2 (5 bases each). Trimming left V 5 bases short and J 5 bases short, with 24 bases between. The germline V gene encodes CDR1 LNHDA and CDR2 SQIVND (reference sequence). The CDR3 has 17 residues. CDR3 loop: CASSLFVQVGRGETQYF. The CDR3 DNA reads TGTGCCAGTAGTCTTTTCGTACAGGTGGGACGCGGGGAGACCCAGTACTTC.

The chain couples TRBV5-1 to TRBJ1-6; 8 bases agree with TRBD1. CDR3 length: 15 residues. V was clipped by 0 bases and J by 5 bases; unmatched bases: 1. CDR1 is SGHRS, CDR2 YFSETQ, per germline. CDR3 DNA: TGCGCCAGCAGCTTGGACAGGGGGAATAATTCACCCCTCCACTTT. Translated, it gives CASSLDRGNNSPLHF.

V is TRBV4-2 and J is TRBJ1-4; D is perhaps TRBD1 (5 bases). Germline V gene sequence: CDR1 LGHNA, CDR2 YNFKEQ. Trimming shortened V by 3 bases and J by 5 bases, and 10 bases separated the two germline ends. The CDR3 consists of 14 residues. The CDR3 DNA reads TGTGCCAGCAGCCAGATTGGGGGGAATGAAAAACTGTTTTTT. Residues: CASSQIGGNEKLFF.

This clone came up once. The chain has TRBV6-5 and TRBJ1-2; possibly TRBD1 for D (6 bases). Trimming cost V 2 bases and J 5 bases, with 15 bases left between them. The CDR3 length is 15 residues. Per the germline V gene, CDR1 is MNHEY and CDR2 is SVGAGI. The DNA for the CDR3 is TGTGCCAGCAGTTACACCCGGGGGCGACGGTATGGCTACACCTTC. Its protein product is CASSYTRGRRYGYTF.

The chain couples TRBV2 to TRBJ2-7; 7 nucleotides agree with TRBD1. Germline CDR1 and CDR2: SNHLY and FYNNEI. With 7 bases clipped from V and 6 bases from J, the junction kept 12 bases outside the gene matches. This CDR3 spans 14 amino acids. For the CDR3, the DNA is TGTGCCAGCAATTCCGGGACAGTAGTCTCCGAGCAGTACGTC. This gives the protein CASNSGTVVSEQYV.

The V gene is TRBV5-6, the J gene TRBJ1-4; possibly TRBD1 for D (5 bases). The CDR3 loop spans 14 amino acids. The germline gives CDR1 SGHDT, CDR2 YYEEEE. Trimming took 4 bases from V and 6 from J, leaving 13 bases between them. CDR3 region: CASSLRDWDEKLFF. CDR3 coding DNA: TGTGCCAGCAGCCTCAGGGACTGGGATGAAAAACTGTTTTTT.

This clone is medium-sized. J is TRBJ2-2 and V is TRBV6-1, with TRBD2 matching over 7 bases. Germline V gene lookup returns CDR1 MNHNS and CDR2 SASEGT. CDR3 length equals 15 residues. After removal of 1 base from V and 2 bases from J, the junction contained 1 base not matched to a gene. The CDR3 region has the DNA TGTGCCAGCAGTGAAGGAGCGGGAAACACCGGGGAGCTGTTTTTT. It translates to CASSEGAGNTGELFF.

J is TRBJ1-5 and V is TRBV2, with a weak D call TRBD1 (6 bases). Germline CDR1 reads SNHLY; CDR2 reads FYNNEI. This CDR3 contains 15 residues. Trimming took 7 bases from V and 11 from J, leaving 24 bases between them. The CDR3 loop is CASNPSRGEASAQHF. CDR3 nucleotides: TGTGCCAGCAACCCTAGTAGGGGGGAGGCTTCAGCCCAGCATTTT.

This sequence joins TRBV6-5 and TRBJ2-1, with 9 bases fitting TRBD2. The CDR3 length is 14 residues. Trimming removed 11 bases from V and 2 bases from J; junction bases left unmatched: 7. In germline, CDR1 is MNHEY, CDR2 SVGAGI. The chain's CDR3 is CAAWTSDTYNEQFF. The CDR3 DNA reads TGTGCCGCTTGGACTAGCGACACCTACAATGAGCAGTTCTTC.

The rearrangement links TRBV12-3 or TRBV12-4 to TRBJ2-5; unclear D gene. The CDR3 loop spans 12 amino acids. Trimming shortened V by 6 bases and J by 1 base, and 6 bases separated the two germline ends. CDR3 DNA: TGTGCCAGCAGCCGAACCCAAGAGACCCAGTACTTC. As protein: CASSRTQETQYF.

V gene TRBV5-1 combines with J gene TRBJ1-1; 7 bases line up with TRBD1. CDR1 and CDR2 from the germline V gene are SGHRS and YFSETQ. V gave up 4 bases and J gave up 2 bases; unmatched junction bases: 8. This CDR3 is built from 15 residues. The CDR3 spells CASSAYTGDNTEAFF. In DNA, the CDR3 is TGCGCCAGCAGCGCTTACACAGGGGATAACACTGAAGCTTTCTTT. Complete variable domain (other parts from reference TRBV5-1 and TRBJ1-1): KAGVTQTPRYLIKTRGQQVTLSCSPISGHRSVSWYQQTPGQGLQFLFEYFSETQRNKGNFPGRFSGRQFSNSRSEMNVSTLELGDSALYLCASSAYTGDNTEAFFGQGTRLTVV.

This chain uses TRBV3-1 (or the pseudogene TRBV3-2) with TRBJ2-5; D is perhaps TRBD2 (5 bases). This CDR3 contains 16 residues. V gave up 4 bases and J gave up 2 bases, with 17 bases separating them. The germline V gene has CDR1 LGHDT and CDR2 YNNKEL (reference sequence). CDR3 loop: CASSPILAGSQETQYF. The CDR3 DNA is TGTGCCAGCAGCCCTATTCTCGCGGGTTCACAAGAGACCCAGTACTTC.

The CDR3 DNA reads TGTGCCAGCAGCGGGGTCCTGGGACAGACTCCCTCTGGGGCCAACGTCCTGACTTTC. Encoded protein: CASSGVLGQTPSGANVLTF. This sequence joins TRBV7-9 and TRBJ2-6; TRBD1 agrees at 7 bases. V lost 5 bases, J lost 0 bases, and 13 bases stayed unmatched. Germline CDR1 and CDR2: SEHNR and FQNEAQ (reference sequence). The CDR3 covers 19 residues. Full variable domain (remainder filled in from reference TRBV7-9 and TRBJ2-6): DTGVSQNPRHKITKRGQNVTFRCDPISEHNRLYWYRQTLGQGPEFLTYFQNEAQLEKSRLLSDRFSAERPKGSFSTLEIQRTEQGDSAMYLCASSGVLGQTPSGANVLTFGAGSRLTVL.

The chain combines TRBV5-1 with TRBJ1-4; TRBD1 aligns across 11 bases. The CDR3 covers 14 residues. Germline CDR1 and CDR2: SGHRS and YFSETQ. V shed 6 bases, J shed 7 bases, and the junction held 5 bases outside the gene matches. CDR3 DNA: TGCGCCAGCAAACCGGACAGGGGGCTTGAAAAACTGTTTTTT. It yields the protein CASKPDRGLEKLFF.

The V gene is TRBV7-8, the J gene TRBJ2-7; TRBD2 agrees at 9 bases. CDR1 is SGHVS, CDR2 FQNEAQ, per germline. The CDR3 spans 16 residues. The J segment lost 6 bases and the V segment lost 7 bases, leaving 16 bases of the junction unmatched. The CDR3 bases are TGTGCCAGCAACCCTCTACTGGGGGCGGGAGGGTTCGAGCAGTACTTC. Its translation: CASNPLLGAGGFEQYF.

A few counts support this clone. The V and J genes are TRBV3-1 (or the pseudogene TRBV3-2) and TRBJ2-2; tentative D call: TRBD1 (5 bases). Germline CDR1 reads LGHDT; CDR2 reads YNNKEL (reference sequence). The CDR3 is made up of 14 amino acids. Trimming stripped 1 base from V and 3 bases from J, with 6 bases between. CDR3 nucleotide sequence: TGTGCCAGCAGCCAAGGGACACACACCGGGGAGCTGTTTTTT. Protein product: CASSQGTHTGELFF.

The chain couples TRBV4-1 to TRBJ1-2; D is perhaps TRBD1 (6 bases). V gave up 5 bases and J gave up 7 bases, with 14 bases separating them. There are 13 residues in the CDR3. Germline-derived CDR1 and CDR2 are MGHRA and YSYEKL. The CDR3, as DNA: TGCGCCAGCAGCGTCCTGGGGGCGCGTGGCTACACCTTC. Translating gives CASSVLGARGYTF.

The chain employs TRBV7-9 and TRBJ2-2; D unclear. Trimming pared 5 bases from V and 7 bases from J, leaving 8 bases between. CDR1 and CDR2 (germline): SEHNR, FQNEAQ (reference sequence). CDR3 length equals 12 residues. The DNA of the CDR3 is TGTGCCAGCAGCCTCATGAGCGGGGAGCTGTTTTTT. This gives the protein CASSLMSGELFF.

The gene calls are TRBV28 and TRBJ1-5; D is possibly TRBD1 (5 bases). This CDR3 is built from 17 residues. V was clipped by 7 bases and J by 0 bases, with 19 bases between them. Looked up from germline, CDR1 is MDHEN and CDR2 is SYDVKM. CDR3 coding DNA: TGTGCCAGCACCGGAGAAGGGGCGGGGTATAGCAATCAGCCCCAGCATTTT. Translation gives CASTGEGAGYSNQPQHF.